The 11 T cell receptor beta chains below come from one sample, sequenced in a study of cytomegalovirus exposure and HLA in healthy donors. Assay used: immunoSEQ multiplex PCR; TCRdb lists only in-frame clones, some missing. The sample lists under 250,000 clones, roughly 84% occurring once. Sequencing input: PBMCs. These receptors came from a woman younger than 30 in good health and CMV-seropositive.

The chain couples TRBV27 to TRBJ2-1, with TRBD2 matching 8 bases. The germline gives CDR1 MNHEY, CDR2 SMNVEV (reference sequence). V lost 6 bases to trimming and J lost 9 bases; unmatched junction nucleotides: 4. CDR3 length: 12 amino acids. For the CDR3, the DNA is TGTGCCAGCAGGGCGGGAGGAGGTGAGCAGTTCTTC. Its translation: CASRAGGGEQFF.

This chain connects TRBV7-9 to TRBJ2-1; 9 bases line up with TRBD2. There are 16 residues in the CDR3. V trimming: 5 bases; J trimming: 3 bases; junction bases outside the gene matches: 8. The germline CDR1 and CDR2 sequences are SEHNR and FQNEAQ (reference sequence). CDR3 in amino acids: CASSALGGRDYNEQFF. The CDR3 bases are TGTGCCAGCAGCGCACTTGGCGGGAGGGACTACAATGAGCAGTTCTTC.

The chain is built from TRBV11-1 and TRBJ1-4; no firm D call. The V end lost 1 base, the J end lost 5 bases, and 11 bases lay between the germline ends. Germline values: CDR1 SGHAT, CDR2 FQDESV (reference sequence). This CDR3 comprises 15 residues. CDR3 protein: CASSLEGKRNEKLFF. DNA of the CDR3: TGTGCCAGCAGCTTAGAAGGAAAGCGGAATGAAAAACTGTTTTTT.

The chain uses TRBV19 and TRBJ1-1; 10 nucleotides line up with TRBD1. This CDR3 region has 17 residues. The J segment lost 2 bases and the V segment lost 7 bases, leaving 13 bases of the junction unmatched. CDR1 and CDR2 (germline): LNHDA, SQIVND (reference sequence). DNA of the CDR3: TGTGCCAGTACCAACCCCCTCCGGGACAGGGGAAACACTGAAGCTTTCTTT. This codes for CASTNPLRDRGNTEAFF.

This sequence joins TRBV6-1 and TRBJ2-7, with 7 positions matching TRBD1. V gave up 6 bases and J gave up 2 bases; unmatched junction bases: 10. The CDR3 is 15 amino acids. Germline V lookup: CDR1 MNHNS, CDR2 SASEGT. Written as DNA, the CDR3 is TGTGCCAGCAGCCTCAGGGGGATGGTCGCCTACGAGCAGTACTTC. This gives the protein CASSLRGMVAYEQYF.

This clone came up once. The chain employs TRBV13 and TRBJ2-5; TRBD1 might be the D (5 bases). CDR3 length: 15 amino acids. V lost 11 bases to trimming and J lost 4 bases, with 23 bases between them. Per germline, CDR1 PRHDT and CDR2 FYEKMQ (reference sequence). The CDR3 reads CAPENGRALGETQYF. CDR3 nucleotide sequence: TGTGCCCCTGAGAACGGCAGGGCATTAGGAGAGACCCAGTACTTC.

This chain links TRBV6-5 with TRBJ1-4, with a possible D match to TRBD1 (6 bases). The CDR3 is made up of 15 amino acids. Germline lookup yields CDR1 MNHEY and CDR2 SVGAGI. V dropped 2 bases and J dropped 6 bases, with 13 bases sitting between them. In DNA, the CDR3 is TGTGCCAGCAGTTACGGGGGCGCTGGGGATGAAAAACTGTTTTTT. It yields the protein CASSYGGAGDEKLFF.

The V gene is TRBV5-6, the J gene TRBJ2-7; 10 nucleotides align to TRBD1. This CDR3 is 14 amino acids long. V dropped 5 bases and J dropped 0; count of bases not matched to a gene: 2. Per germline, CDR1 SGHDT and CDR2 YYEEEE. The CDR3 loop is CASRRTGGSYEQYF. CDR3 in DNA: TGTGCCAGCAGAAGGACAGGGGGCTCCTACGAGCAGTACTTC.

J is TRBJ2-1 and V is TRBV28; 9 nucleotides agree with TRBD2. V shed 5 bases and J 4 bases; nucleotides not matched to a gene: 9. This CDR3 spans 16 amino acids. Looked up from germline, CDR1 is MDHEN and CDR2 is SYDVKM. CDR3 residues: CASSTGATSGYNEQFF. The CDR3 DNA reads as TGTGCCAGCAGTACCGGAGCGACTAGCGGTTACAATGAGCAGTTCTTC.

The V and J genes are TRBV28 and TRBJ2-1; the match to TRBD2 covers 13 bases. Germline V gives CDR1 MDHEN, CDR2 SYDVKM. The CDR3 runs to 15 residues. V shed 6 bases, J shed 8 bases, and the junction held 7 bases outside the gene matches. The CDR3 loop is CASSRLAGGIDEQFF. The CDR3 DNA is TGTGCCAGCAGCAGACTAGCGGGAGGTATAGATGAGCAGTTCTTC.

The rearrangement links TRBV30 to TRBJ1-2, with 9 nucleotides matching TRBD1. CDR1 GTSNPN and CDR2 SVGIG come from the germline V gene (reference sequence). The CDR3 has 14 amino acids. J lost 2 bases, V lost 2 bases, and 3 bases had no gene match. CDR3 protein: CAWSTGQGNYGYTF. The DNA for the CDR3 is TGTGCCTGGAGTACCGGACAGGGGAACTATGGCTACACCTTC.